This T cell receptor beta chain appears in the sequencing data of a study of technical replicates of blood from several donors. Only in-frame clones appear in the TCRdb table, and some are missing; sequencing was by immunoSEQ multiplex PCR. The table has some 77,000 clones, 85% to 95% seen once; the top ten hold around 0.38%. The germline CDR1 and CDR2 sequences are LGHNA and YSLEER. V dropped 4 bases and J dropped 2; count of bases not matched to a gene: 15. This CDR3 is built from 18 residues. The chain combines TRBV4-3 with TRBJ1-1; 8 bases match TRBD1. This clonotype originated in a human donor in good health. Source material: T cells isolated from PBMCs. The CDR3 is CASSLRAPGQVFNTEAFF. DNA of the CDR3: TGCGCCAGCAGCCTAAGGGCTCCGGGACAGGTGTTTAACACTGAAGCTTTCTTT.